This T cell receptor (beta chain) stems from a study of beta chain features in type 1 diabetes. Study-wide results and limits: Diminished insertions and augmented deletions at VDJ junctions characterized type 1 diabetes patients. Shorter TCRB CDR3s, moderately but significantly so, marked every one of the four CD4+ subsets in Type 1 diabetes patients.

Every single donor gave one heparinised blood draw, and these averaged roughly 120 mL. Cell sorting via CD45RO/CCR7/CD25/CD127/CD95/CD27 was performed to obtain CD4+ naive, central memory, regulatory and stem cell-like memory cells. Sequencing targeted expressed TCRB transcripts, as all isolated RNA had been reverse transcribed. Around 4 million reads per sample were averaged for naive, central memory and regulatory samples. The method was immunoSEQ multiplex PCR; TCRdb's version includes in-frame clones alone and lacks a portion of them. The sample has about 230,000 clones, 16% seen once. About this clone itself: Its antigen is currently unknown.

After removal of 5 bases from V and 7 bases from J, the junction contained 9 bases not matched to a gene. This CDR3 region has 15 residues. The V gene's germline CDR1 is MGHDK and CDR2 SYGVNS. The rearrangement links TRBV25-1 to TRBJ2-1; 9 positions match TRBD2. The source of this sequence is a man aged 25 to 40 with type 1 diabetes. Input material: naive CD4+ T cells from blood. The CDR3 DNA is TGTGCCAGCAGTTCAGTTGGGCTAGCGGGAAATGAGCAGTTCTTC. It translates to CASSSVGLAGNEQFF.